The present T cell receptor (beta chain) was sequenced within a study of T cells in localized non-small cell lung cancer. This CDR3 has 15 residues. Germline-derived CDR1 and CDR2 are MNHEY and SMNVEV (reference sequence). V shed 7 bases and J shed 2 bases, with 18 bases lying between them. A word on this clone: The antigen remains unidentified.

Some clones are missing from TCRdb's copy, which holds only in-frame ones; the method was immunoSEQ multiplex PCR. The sample has 40,000 to 65,000 clones; 75% to 90% are singletons. Study conclusions and caveats: Adjacent lung exhibited a median of around 60 among the 100 most abundant tumor clones. The highest T cell clonality was in uninvolved adjacent lung, above tumor. Because researchers sequenced only one region of the tumor, heterogeneity is still possible. Elevated circulating T cell density in blood was associated with longer overall survival.

Sequenced here: peripheral blood mononuclear cells, sampled before any cancer treatment. This TCR was recovered from a man aged 35 to 70 with stage III lung adenocarcinoma. The chain combines TRBV27 with TRBJ2-7; D tentatively reads TRBD1 or TRBD2 (5 bases each). CDR3 loop: CASTRGDFDTYEQYF. The CDR3 nucleotides are TGTGCCAGCACCCGAGGGGATTTTGACACCTACGAGCAGTACTTC.